Each of the 16 T cell receptor beta chains below was sequenced from the same sample in a study of graft-versus-host responses after intestinal transplantation. Here immunoSEQ multiplex PCR was the method, and the copy in TCRdb shows in-frame clones only, minus some. This table has some 41,000 clones, 90% to 95% appearing once. Antigens for these TCRs are unknown. The source was unstimulated CD8+ T cells sorted from spleen or lymph node cells, collected before transplant. Receptors were obtained from a human donor who was the organ donor for an intestinal transplant.

The CDR3 reads CASSPRVDTGELFF. The CDR3 DNA is TGTGCCAGTAGTCCCAGGGTCGACACCGGGGAGCTGTTTTTT. The J gene is TRBJ2-2, the V gene TRBV19, with D perhaps TRBD1 (5 bases). The CDR3 covers 14 residues. V dropped 5 bases and J dropped 3 bases, with 10 bases sitting between them. CDR1 is LNHDA and CDR2 is SQIVND in the germline V gene (reference sequence).

The V and J genes are TRBV19 and TRBJ2-1, with TRBD2 as a possible D gene (6 bases). CDR3 length: 14 residues. Trimming removed 7 bases from V and 7 bases from J, with 17 bases in between. The V gene's germline CDR1 is LNHDA and CDR2 SQIVND (reference sequence). The CDR3 is CASTLVGGWNEQFF. The CDR3 DNA reads as TGTGCCAGTACTTTGGTGGGGGGATGGAATGAGCAGTTCTTC. Full variable domain (rest looked up from reference TRBV19 and TRBJ2-1): DGGITQSPKYLFRKEGQNVTLSCEQNLNHDAMYWYRQDPGQGLRLIYYSQIVNDFQKGDIAEGYSVSREKKESFPLTVTSAQKNPTAFYLCASTLVGGWNEQFFGPGTRLTVL.

This clone was seen a single time. This sequence joins TRBV19 and TRBJ1-1; D call uncertain. V shed 0 bases and J shed 1 base, with 6 bases lying between them. CDR1 is LNHDA and CDR2 is SQIVND in the germline V gene (reference sequence). The CDR3 consists of 14 residues. The CDR3: CASSIDRGNTEAFF. DNA for the CDR3: TGTGCCAGTAGTATAGATCGGGGGAACACTGAAGCTTTCTTT.

This clone was detected once. The rearrangement joins TRBV27 to TRBJ2-3; D is undetermined. Per the germline V gene, CDR1 is MNHEY and CDR2 is SMNVEV (reference sequence). The CDR3 is 12 amino acids. The V gene lost 8 bases and the J gene lost 4 bases, with 10 bases spanning the gap. The DNA of the CDR3 is TGTGCCAGCTCTCGGAGTTCAGATACGCAGTATTTT. This gives the protein CASSRSSDTQYF.

The chain recombines TRBV5-5 with TRBJ2-7; either TRBD1 or TRBD2 may fit D (5 bases each). Trimming cost V 2 bases and J 0 bases, with 6 bases left between them. Per the germline V gene, CDR1 is SGHKS and CDR2 is YYEKEE (reference sequence). The CDR3 has 13 residues. The CDR3 bases are TGTGCCAGCAGCTTCGGGACCTCCTACGAGCAGTACTTC. This translates into CASSFGTSYEQYF.

This clone was counted only a few times. The chain joins TRBV9 to TRBJ2-7; 7 bases are shared with TRBD1. The CDR3 has 15 residues. Germline loops: CDR1 SGDLS, CDR2 YYNGEE. V gave up 0 bases and J gave up 3 bases; unmatched junction bases: 6. CDR3 nucleotide sequence: TGTGCCAGCAGCGTAGGCCCCGACAGGGACTACGAGCAGTACTTC. It codes for CASSVGPDRDYEQYF.

The chain employs TRBV2 and TRBJ1-2; D is unresolved. The CDR3 spans 15 residues. The germline V and J ends were trimmed by 3 bases and 0 bases, with 11 bases remaining between them. In germline, CDR1 is SNHLY, CDR2 FYNNEI. CDR3 residues: CASSDLPASNYGYTF. CDR3 DNA: TGTGCCAGCAGTGATTTGCCAGCGTCTAACTATGGCTACACCTTC. Full variable domain (remainder filled in from reference TRBV2 and TRBJ1-2): EPEVTQTPSHQVTQMGQEVILRCVPISNHLYFYWYRQILGQKVEFLVSFYNNEISEKSEIFDDQFSVERPDGSNFTLKIRSTKLEDSAMYFCASSDLPASNYGYTFGSGTRLTVV.

This clone occurred once. The V and J genes are TRBV12-5 and TRBJ2-1; 8 bases are a match to TRBD1. The CDR3 is made up of 16 amino acids. V lost 5 bases to trimming and J lost 1 base; unmatched junction nucleotides: 7. Germline CDR1 LGHNT, CDR2 FRNRAP. The DNA for the CDR3 is TGTGCTAGTGGTCTATGGGACAGGCTTTCCTACAATGAGCAGTTCTTC. Protein: CASGLWDRLSYNEQFF.

This clone was seen a single time. The J gene is TRBJ2-3, the V gene TRBV2; a weak D match, TRBD1 (6 bases). CDR3 length: 17 residues. Germline lookup yields CDR1 SNHLY and CDR2 FYNNEI. V was cut by 6 bases and J by 1 base, with 20 bases left in between. The CDR3 nucleotides read TGTGCCAGCAGGCCGAGTAACCCCAGGGGCGGCACAGATACGCAGTATTTT. Translation: CASRPSNPRGGTDTQYF.

CDR3 in amino acids: CASIGGRVGEKLFF. In DNA, the CDR3 is TGTGCCAGCATAGGGGGACGGGTCGGTGAAAAACTGTTTTTT. The chain recombines TRBV6-1 with TRBJ1-4; a weak D match, TRBD1 (6 bases). CDR3 length: 14 amino acids. The germline V gene encodes CDR1 MNHNS and CDR2 SASEGT. V lost 7 bases and J lost 7, with 16 bases in between.

The chain joins TRBV19 to TRBJ2-1, with TRBD2 matching over 10 bases. CDR1 is LNHDA, CDR2 SQIVND, per germline (reference sequence). This CDR3 is built from 15 residues. V was clipped by 2 bases and J by 10 bases; unmatched bases: 8. The CDR3 is CASSISSGGAVEQFF. DNA of the CDR3: TGTGCCAGTAGTATATCCAGCGGGGGGGCGGTGGAGCAGTTCTTC.

This sequence joins TRBV9 and TRBJ2-2, with D unresolved. V was shortened by 3 bases and J by 5 bases, with 29 bases between the two germline ends. The length of the CDR3 is 20 residues. Germline CDR1 SGDLS, CDR2 YYNGEE. CDR3 nucleotide sequence: TGTGCCAGCAGCGATAGAGGCCCCCCGCAAACAACAGCCTATACCGGGGAGCTGTTTTTT. Its protein product is CASSDRGPPQTTAYTGELFF. The full variable domain, in which reference TRBV9 and TRBJ2-2 provide the parts outside the CDR3, is DSGVTQTPKHLITATGQRVTLRCSPRSGDLSVYWYQQSLDQGLQFLIQYYNGEERAKGNILERFSAQQFPDLHSELNLSSLELGDSALYFCASSDRGPPQTTAYTGELFFGEGSRLTVL.

V gene TRBV4-3 combines with J gene TRBJ2-3; 9 positions match TRBD2. Germline values: CDR1 LGHNA, CDR2 YSLEER. The CDR3 runs to 17 residues. Losses at the gene ends were 0 bases for V and 2 bases for J; bases not matched to a gene: 6. Written as DNA, the CDR3 is TGCGCCAGCAGCCAAGATCCGCTAGCGGGGACCACAGATACGCAGTATTTT. This translates into CASSQDPLAGTTDTQYF.

This chain uses TRBV9 with TRBJ2-1; D unresolved. Germline V CDR1 and CDR2: SGDLS, YYNGEE. Trimming shortened V by 0 bases and J by 7 bases, and 8 bases separated the two germline ends. The CDR3 runs to 13 residues. CDR3 sequence reads: CASSVGPRNEQFF. The CDR3 nucleotides read TGTGCCAGCAGCGTAGGGCCGAGGAATGAGCAGTTCTTC.

The V call is TRBV2, the J call TRBJ1-2, with D unclear. This CDR3 contains 18 residues. Trimming took off 0 bases at V and 5 bases at J, with 22 bases between the two ends. The germline V gene encodes CDR1 SNHLY and CDR2 FYNNEI. CDR3 sequence (DNA): TGTGCCAGCAGTGAAGCGATCCTGGGTGGAGGCCCGGGGTATGGCTACACCTTC. It encodes CASSEAILGGGPGYGYTF.

This clone came up once. The chain links TRBV27 to TRBJ1-1; TRBD1 is a possible D gene (5 bases). The CDR3 covers 13 residues. Trimming took 2 bases from V and 1 from J, leaving 5 bases between them. The germline V gene encodes CDR1 MNHEY and CDR2 SMNVEV (reference sequence). Written as DNA, the CDR3 is TGTGCCAGCAGTTTAGGGGGGAACACTGAAGCTTTCTTT. This gives the protein CASSLGGNTEAFF.